The 6 T cell receptor beta chains below were found in one sample sequenced in a study of human T cells and chemical hapten exposure. Time point indicated: healthy volunteer bleed at 2 weeks. Someone pulled total RNA out of unfractionated whole blood. TCRdb processed the RACE reads anew with MiXCR; each CDR3 protein has one entry. The sample records around 130,000 distinct CDR3 sequences, more than 7.5% being singletons. The sequenced material came from whole blood. These receptors were obtained from a male donor in good health. Some clones in this sample may be carry-over from other donors' samples.

This clonotype was counted only a few times. This sequence joins TRBV27 and TRBJ1-2, with D maybe TRBD1 (6 bases). V lost 6 bases and J lost 12, with 20 bases in between. Germline V gene data show CDR1 as MNHEY and CDR2 as SMNVEV (reference sequence). The CDR3 is 13 residues long. In DNA, the CDR3 is TGTGCCAGCAGACCGGGACAAAGCGTATTTGACACCTTC. Amino acids: CASRPGQSVFDTF.

This clonotype was seen repeatedly, ten times or more. The rearrangement joins TRBV29-1 to TRBJ2-5; 8 bases are shared with TRBD1. V gave up 0 bases and J gave up 3 bases; unmatched junction bases: 6. This CDR3 has 15 amino acids. Per the germline V gene, CDR1 is SQVTM and CDR2 is ANQGSEA. CDR3 DNA: TGCAGCGTTGAAGACAGGGGGCGAGGGGAAGAGACCCAGTACTTC. Translation gives CSVEDRGRGEETQYF.

This clonotype occurred many times. The rearrangement links TRBV2 to TRBJ1-4; no firm D call. Germline assignment: CDR1 SNHLY and CDR2 FYNNEI. The V end lost 6 bases, the J end lost 9 bases, and 14 bases lay between the germline ends. This CDR3 has 13 residues. In DNA form, the CDR3 reads TGTGCCAGCAGGCTGGACGGTCTGAAAAAACTGTTTTTT. It is translated as CASRLDGLKKLFF.

This clonotype showed up just a few times. The chain links TRBV10-3 to TRBJ1-6; a weak D match, TRBD1 (5 bases). Germline V gene data show CDR1 as ENHRY and CDR2 as SYGVKD. The V gene lost 10 bases and the J gene lost 9 bases, with 16 bases spanning the gap. CDR3 length: 13 amino acids. The CDR3, as DNA: TGTGCCACCTTGGGGCTTAATGGTTCACCCCTCCACTTT. Its protein product is CATLGLNGSPLHF.

Many counts were recorded for this clonotype. This sequence joins TRBV6-2 or TRBV6-3 and TRBJ2-1, with unresolved D. The germline V gene has CDR1 MNHEY and CDR2 SVGEGT. The V end was cut by 1 base, the J end by 7 bases, with 11 bases between. The CDR3 is 14 amino acids. As DNA, the CDR3 is TGTGCCAGCAGTTACTTAAACCCTACAAATGAGCAGTTCTTC. It specifies CASSYLNPTNEQFF.

The chain is built from TRBV10-3 and TRBJ1-2; TRBD1 agrees at 7 bases. This CDR3 contains 14 residues. Germline V gene data show CDR1 as ENHRY and CDR2 as SYGVKD. J was trimmed by 5 bases and V by 2 bases; bases with no gene match: 5. The CDR3 DNA reads TGTGCCATCAGTGAGCAGGGACAGTTGTATGGCTACACCTTC. Residues: CAISEQGQLYGYTF.